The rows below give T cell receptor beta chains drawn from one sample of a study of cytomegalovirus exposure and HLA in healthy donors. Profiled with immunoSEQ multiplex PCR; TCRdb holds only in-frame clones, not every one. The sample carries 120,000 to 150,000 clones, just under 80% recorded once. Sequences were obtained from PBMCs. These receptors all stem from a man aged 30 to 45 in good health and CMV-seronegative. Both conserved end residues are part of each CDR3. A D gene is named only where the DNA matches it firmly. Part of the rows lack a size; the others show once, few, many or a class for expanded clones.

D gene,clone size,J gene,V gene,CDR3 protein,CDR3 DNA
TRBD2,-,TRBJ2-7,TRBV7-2,CASSTTSGYEQYF,TGTGCCAGCAGCACGACTAGCGGCTACGAGCAGTACTTC
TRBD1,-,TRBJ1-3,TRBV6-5,CASSYGQGLSGNTIYF,TGTGCCAGCAGTTATGGACAGGGGCTCTCTGGAAACACCATATATTTT
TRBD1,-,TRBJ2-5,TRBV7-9,CASSFTYRGETQYF,TGTGCCAGCAGCTTTACCTACAGGGGTGAGACCCAGTACTTC
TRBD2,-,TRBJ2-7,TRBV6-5,CASSFLTSGIPHEQYF,TGTGCCAGCAGTTTTCTGACTAGCGGGATTCCCCACGAGCAGTACTTC
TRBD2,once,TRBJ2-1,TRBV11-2,CASSLVGGTSMVEEQFF,TGTGCCAGCAGCTTAGTAGGCGGGACTAGCATGGTTGAGGAGCAGTTCTTC
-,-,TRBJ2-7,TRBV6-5,CASSPQGLDYEQYF,TGTGCCAGCAGCCCCCAGGGGCTAGATTACGAGCAGTACTTC
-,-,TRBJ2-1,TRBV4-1,CASSPTGSSYNEQFF,TGCGCCAGCAGCCCAACAGGGAGCTCCTACAATGAGCAGTTCTTC
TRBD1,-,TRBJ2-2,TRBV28,CASRPSTGVRTGELFF,TGTGCCAGCAGACCCTCAACAGGGGTGCGCACCGGGGAGCTGTTTTTT
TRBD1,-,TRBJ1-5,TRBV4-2,CASSQDWDRGALRPQHF,TGTGCCAGCAGCCAAGATTGGGACAGGGGGGCACTACGGCCCCAGCATTTT
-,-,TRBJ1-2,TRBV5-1,CASSLGTAGYGYTF,TGCGCCAGCAGCTTGGGGACAGCCGGCTATGGCTACACCTTC
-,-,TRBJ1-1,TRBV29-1,CSVETYEAFF,TGCAGCGTTGAAACTTATGAAGCTTTCTTT
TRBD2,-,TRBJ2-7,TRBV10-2,CASSDMTSGGAWYF,TGCGCCAGCAGTGACATGACTAGCGGGGGGGCGTGGTACTTC
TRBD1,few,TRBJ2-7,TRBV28,CASSATGPYEQYF,TGTGCCAGCAGTGCGACAGGGCCCTACGAGCAGTACTTC
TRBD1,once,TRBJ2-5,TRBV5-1,CASSFAVRGQSGETQYF,TGCGCCAGCAGCTTCGCCGTACGGGGACAGTCAGGAGAGACCCAGTACTTC
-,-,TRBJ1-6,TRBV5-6,CASSLAPARPYNSPLHF,TGTGCCAGCAGCTTGGCTCCGGCCAGGCCCTATAATTCACCCCTCCACTTT
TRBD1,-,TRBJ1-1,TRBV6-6,CASSGQGNTEAFF,TGTGCCAGCAGTGGACAGGGGAACACTGAAGCTTTCTTT
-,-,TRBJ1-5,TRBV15,CATSRGSFNQPQNF,TGTGCCACCAGCAGAGGGAGCTTCAATCAGCCCCAGAATTTT
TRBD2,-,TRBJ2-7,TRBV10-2,CASVVAGGPSGHEQYF,TGCGCCAGCGTAGTAGCGGGAGGGCCATCTGGCCACGAGCAGTACTTC
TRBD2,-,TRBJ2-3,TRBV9,CASSVAVSGGRSSTDTQYF,TGTGCCAGCAGCGTAGCTGTAAGCGGGGGGCGTTCTAGCACAGATACGCAGTATTTT
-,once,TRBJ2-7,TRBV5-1,CASSLGGLEQYF,TGCGCCAGCAGCTTGGGGGGGCTCGAGCAGTACTTC
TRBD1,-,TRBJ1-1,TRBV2,CALRGTGDYRNTEAFF,TGTGCGTTAAGGGGGACAGGGGATTATCGGAACACTGAAGCTTTCTTT
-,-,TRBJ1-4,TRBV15,CATSTSRGAANEKLFF,TGTGCCACCAGTACAAGCAGGGGAGCGGCTAATGAAAAACTGTTTTTT
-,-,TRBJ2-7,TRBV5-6,CASSSNGHYYEQYF,TGTGCCAGCAGCTCGAACGGACATTACTACGAGCAGTACTTC
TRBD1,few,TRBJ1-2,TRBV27,CASGEGQGAFYTGYTF,TGTGCCAGCGGAGAGGGACAGGGGGCTTTTTATACTGGCTACACCTTC
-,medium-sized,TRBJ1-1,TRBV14,CASSRRGFPPEAFF,TGTGCCAGCAGCCGTAGGGGATTTCCCCCTGAAGCTTTCTTT
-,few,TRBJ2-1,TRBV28,CASSLSANEQFF,TGTGCCAGCAGTTTGAGTGCTAATGAGCAGTTCTTC
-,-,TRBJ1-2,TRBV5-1,CASSLAPLATYGYTF,TGCGCCAGCAGCTTGGCCCCCCTAGCCACCTATGGCTACACCTTC
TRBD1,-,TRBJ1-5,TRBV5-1,CASSTEGGDQPQHF,TGCGCCAGCAGCACGGAAGGGGGCGATCAGCCCCAGCATTTT
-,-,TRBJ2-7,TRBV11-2,CASSLGTKEEQYF,TGTGCCAGCAGCCTCGGAACGAAGGAGGAGCAGTACTTC
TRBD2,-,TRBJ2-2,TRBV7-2,CASSFFAGGGTNPGELFF,TGTGCCAGCAGCTTTTTCGCGGGAGGCGGTACTAATCCCGGGGAGCTGTTTTTT
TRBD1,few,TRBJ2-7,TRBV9,CASSARDRALYEQYF,TGTGCCAGCAGCGCGAGAGACAGGGCCCTCTACGAGCAGTACTTC
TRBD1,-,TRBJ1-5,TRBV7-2,CASSSGRQGSQPQHF,TGTGCCAGCAGCTCGGGGAGACAGGGAAGTCAGCCCCAGCATTTT
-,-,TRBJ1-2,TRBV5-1,CASSASTRLTLEGYTF,TGCGCCAGCAGCGCTAGCACAAGACTAACGCTGGAGGGCTACACCTTC
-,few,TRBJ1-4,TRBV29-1,CSVGDIGTNEKLFF,TGCAGCGTTGGGGACATAGGGACTAATGAAAAACTGTTTTTT
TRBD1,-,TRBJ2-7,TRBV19,CASSIIPKSFDGQGAEQYF,TGTGCCAGTAGTATAATCCCGAAATCATTTGACGGACAGGGGGCCGAGCAGTACTTC
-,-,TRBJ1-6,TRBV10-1,CASSYGDNSPLHF,TGCGCCAGCAGCTACGGGGATAATTCACCCCTCCACTTT
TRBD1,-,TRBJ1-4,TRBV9,CASSASRDRGTGEKLFF,TGTGCCAGCAGCGCGTCCCGGGACAGGGGCACAGGTGAAAAACTGTTTTTT
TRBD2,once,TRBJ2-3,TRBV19,CASSSGRGTNPDTQYF,TGTGCCAGTAGTTCAGGGCGGGGGACCAACCCAGATACGCAGTATTTT
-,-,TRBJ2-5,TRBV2,CASSGDNQETQYF,TGTGCCAGCAGTGGGGACAATCAAGAGACCCAGTACTTC
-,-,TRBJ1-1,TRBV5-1,CASSLEGESSTEAFF,TGCGCCAGCAGCTTGGAGGGGGAGTCGAGTACTGAAGCTTTCTTT
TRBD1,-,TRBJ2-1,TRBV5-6,CASSFDRDHEQFF,TGTGCCAGCAGCTTCGACAGGGACCATGAGCAGTTCTTC
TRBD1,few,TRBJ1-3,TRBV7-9,CALQQGAGNTIYF,TGTGCCCTCCAACAGGGGGCTGGAAACACCATATATTTT
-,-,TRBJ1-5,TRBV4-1,CASSLEGFDSNQPQHF,TGCGCCAGCAGCCTGGAGGGATTTGATAGCAATCAGCCCCAGCATTTT
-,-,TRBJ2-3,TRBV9,CASSKGGTDTQYF,TGTGCCAGCAGTAAAGGGGGCACAGATACGCAGTATTTT
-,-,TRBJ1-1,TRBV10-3,CAIARYLTENTEAFF,TGTGCCATCGCCCGTTACCTTACAGAGAACACTGAAGCTTTCTTT
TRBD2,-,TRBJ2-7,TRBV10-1,CASSEGGRAEQYF,TGCGCCAGCAGTGAAGGCGGGAGGGCCGAGCAGTACTTC
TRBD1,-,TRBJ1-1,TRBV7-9,CASSPGGANTEAFF,TGTGCCAGCAGCCCAGGGGGAGCCAACACTGAAGCTTTCTTT
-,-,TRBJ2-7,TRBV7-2,CASSLGSNRDEQYF,TGTGCCAGCAGCTTAGGGTCGAACAGGGACGAGCAGTACTTC